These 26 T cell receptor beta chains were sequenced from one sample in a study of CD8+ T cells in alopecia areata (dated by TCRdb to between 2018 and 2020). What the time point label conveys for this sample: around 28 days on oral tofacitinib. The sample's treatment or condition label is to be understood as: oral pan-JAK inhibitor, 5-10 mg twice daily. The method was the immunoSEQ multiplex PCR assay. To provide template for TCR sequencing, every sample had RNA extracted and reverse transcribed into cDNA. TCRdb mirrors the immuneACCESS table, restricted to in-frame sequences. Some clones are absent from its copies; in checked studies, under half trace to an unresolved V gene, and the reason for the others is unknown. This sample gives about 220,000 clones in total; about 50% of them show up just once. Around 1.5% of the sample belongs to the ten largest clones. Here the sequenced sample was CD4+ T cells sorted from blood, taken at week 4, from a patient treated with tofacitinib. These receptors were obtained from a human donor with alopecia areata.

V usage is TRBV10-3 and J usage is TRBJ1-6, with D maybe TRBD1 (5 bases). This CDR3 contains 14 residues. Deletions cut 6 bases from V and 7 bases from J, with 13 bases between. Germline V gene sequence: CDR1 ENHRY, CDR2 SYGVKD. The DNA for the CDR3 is TGTGCCATCAGAAGCAGGGTTGAAAATTCACCCCTCCACTTT. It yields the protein CAIRSRVENSPLHF.

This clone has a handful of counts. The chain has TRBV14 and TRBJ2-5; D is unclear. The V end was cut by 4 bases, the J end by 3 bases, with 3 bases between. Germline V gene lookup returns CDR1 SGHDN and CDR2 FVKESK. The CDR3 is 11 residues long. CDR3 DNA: TGTGCCAGCAGCCGCGAAGAGACCCAGTACTTC. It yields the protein CASSREETQYF.

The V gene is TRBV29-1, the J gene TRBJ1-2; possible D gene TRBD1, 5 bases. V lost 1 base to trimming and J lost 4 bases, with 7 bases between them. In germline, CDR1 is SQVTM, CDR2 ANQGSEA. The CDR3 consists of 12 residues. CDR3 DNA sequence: TGCAGCGTTGAAGGGGGGTTCTATGGCTACACCTTC. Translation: CSVEGGFYGYTF. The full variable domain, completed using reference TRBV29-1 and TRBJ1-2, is SAVISQKPSRDICQRGTSLTIQCQVDSQVTMMFWYRQQPGQSLTLIATANQGSEATYESGFVIDKFPISRPNLTFSTLTVSNMSPEDSSIYLCSVEGGFYGYTFGSGTRLTVV.

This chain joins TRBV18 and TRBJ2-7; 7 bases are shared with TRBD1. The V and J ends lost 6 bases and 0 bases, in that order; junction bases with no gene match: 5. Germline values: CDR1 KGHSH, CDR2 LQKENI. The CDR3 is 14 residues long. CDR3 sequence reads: CASSIGTVSYEQYF. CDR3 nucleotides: TGTGCCAGCTCTATCGGGACAGTCTCCTACGAGCAGTACTTC.

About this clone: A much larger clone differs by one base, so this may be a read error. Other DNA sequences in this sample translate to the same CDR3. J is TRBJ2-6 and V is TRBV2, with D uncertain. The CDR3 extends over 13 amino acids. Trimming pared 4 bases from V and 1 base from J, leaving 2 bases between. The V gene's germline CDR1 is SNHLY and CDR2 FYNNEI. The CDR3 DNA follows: TGTGCCAGCAGTGGGTCTGGGGCCAACGTCCTGACTTTC. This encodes CASSGSGANVLTF.

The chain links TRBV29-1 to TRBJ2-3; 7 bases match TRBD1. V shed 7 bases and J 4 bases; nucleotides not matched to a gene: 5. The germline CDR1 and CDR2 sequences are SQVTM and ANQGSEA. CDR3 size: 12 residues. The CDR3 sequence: CSGAGGADTQYF. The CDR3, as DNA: TGCAGCGGGGCAGGGGGAGCAGATACGCAGTATTTT.

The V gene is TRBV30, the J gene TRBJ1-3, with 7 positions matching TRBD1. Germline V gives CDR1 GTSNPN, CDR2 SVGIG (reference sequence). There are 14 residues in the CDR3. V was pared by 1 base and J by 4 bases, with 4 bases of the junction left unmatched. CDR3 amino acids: CAWSGRGAGNTIYF. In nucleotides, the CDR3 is TGTGCCTGGAGTGGCAGGGGGGCAGGAAACACCATATATTTT.

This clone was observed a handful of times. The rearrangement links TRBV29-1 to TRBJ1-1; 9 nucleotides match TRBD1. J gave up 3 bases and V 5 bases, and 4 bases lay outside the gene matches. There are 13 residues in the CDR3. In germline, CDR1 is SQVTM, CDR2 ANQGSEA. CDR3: CSVRGQGDTEAFF. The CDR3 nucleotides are TGCAGCGTTAGGGGACAGGGCGACACTGAAGCTTTCTTT.

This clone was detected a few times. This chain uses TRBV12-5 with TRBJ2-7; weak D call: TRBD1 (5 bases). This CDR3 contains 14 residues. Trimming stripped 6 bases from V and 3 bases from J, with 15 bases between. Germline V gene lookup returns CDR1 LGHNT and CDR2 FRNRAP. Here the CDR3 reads CASGFARVDYEQYF. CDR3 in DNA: TGTGCTAGTGGCTTTGCCAGGGTTGACTACGAGCAGTACTTC.

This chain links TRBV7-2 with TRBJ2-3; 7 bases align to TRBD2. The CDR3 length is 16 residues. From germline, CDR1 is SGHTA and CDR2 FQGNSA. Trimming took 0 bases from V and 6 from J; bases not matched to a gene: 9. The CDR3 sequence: CASSLAASGLSDTQYF. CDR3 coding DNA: TGTGCCAGCAGCTTAGCGGCTAGCGGTCTCAGTGATACGCAGTATTTT.

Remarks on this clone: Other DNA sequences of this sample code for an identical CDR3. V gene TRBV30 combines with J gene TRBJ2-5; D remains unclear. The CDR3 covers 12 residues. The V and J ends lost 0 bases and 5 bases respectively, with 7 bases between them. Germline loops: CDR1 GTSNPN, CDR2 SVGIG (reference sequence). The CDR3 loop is CAWSVLRETQYF. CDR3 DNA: TGTGCCTGGAGTGTGCTTCGGGAGACCCAGTACTTC.

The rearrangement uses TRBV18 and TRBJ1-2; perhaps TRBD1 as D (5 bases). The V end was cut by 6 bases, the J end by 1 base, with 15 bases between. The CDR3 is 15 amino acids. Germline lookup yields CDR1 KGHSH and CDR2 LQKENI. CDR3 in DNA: TGTGCCAGCTCGGAGACAAGGGGAAGTAACTATGGCTACACCTTC. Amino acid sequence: CASSETRGSNYGYTF.

CDR3 nucleotides: TGTGCCTGGCAGGGGGAGAGGAATTCACCCCTCCACTTT. This sequence encodes CAWQGERNSPLHF. The V gene is TRBV30, the J gene TRBJ1-6; TRBD1 aligns across 7 bases. Germline V gene lookup returns CDR1 GTSNPN and CDR2 SVGIG (reference sequence). The CDR3 consists of 13 residues. V shed 5 bases and J 7 bases; nucleotides not matched to a gene: 5.

CDR3 region: CASSVEQRSYEQYF. CDR3 bases: TGTGCCAGCAGCGTAGAACAGCGCTCCTACGAGCAGTACTTC. V usage is TRBV9 and J usage is TRBJ2-7; D is ambiguous. The CDR3 has 14 amino acids. V lost 0 bases and J lost 0, with 7 bases in between. Looked up from germline, CDR1 is SGDLS and CDR2 is YYNGEE.

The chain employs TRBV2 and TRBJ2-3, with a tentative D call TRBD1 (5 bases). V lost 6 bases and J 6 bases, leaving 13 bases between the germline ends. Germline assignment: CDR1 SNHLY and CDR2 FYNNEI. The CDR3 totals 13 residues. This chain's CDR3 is CASSQQVPDTQYF. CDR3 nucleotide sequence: TGTGCCAGCAGCCAACAGGTACCTGATACGCAGTATTTT.

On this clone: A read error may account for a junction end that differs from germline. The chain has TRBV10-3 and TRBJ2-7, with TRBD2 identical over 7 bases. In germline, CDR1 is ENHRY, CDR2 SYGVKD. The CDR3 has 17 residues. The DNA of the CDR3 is TGTGCCAGCAGTTACCCAACCCGGGGGACTACCTCCTACGAGCAGTACTTC. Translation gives CASSYPTRGTTSYEQYF.

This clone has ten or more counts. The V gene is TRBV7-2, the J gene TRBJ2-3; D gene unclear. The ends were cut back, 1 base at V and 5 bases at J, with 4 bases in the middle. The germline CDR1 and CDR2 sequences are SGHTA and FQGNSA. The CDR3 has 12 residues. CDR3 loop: CASSLGIDTQYF. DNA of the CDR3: TGTGCCAGCAGCTTAGGAATAGATACGCAGTATTTT.

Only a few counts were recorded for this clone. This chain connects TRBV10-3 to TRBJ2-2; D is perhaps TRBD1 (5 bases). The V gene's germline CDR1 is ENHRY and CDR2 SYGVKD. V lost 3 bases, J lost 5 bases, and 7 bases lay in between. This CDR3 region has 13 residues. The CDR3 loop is CAISDKGTGELFF. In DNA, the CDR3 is TGTGCCATCAGTGATAAGGGGACCGGGGAGCTGTTTTTT.

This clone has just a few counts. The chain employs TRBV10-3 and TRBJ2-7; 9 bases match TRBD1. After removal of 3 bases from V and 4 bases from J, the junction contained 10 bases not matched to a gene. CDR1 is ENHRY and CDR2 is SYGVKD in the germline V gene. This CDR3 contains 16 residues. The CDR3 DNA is TGTGCCATCAGTGACCAGGACAGGGGAAAGGGATACGAGCAGTACTTC. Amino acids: CAISDQDRGKGYEQYF.

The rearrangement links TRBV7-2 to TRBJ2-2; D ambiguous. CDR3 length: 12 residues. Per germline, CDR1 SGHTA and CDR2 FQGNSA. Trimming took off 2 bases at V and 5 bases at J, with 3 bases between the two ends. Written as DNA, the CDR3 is TGTGCCAGCAGCTTAACTACCGGGGAGCTGTTTTTT. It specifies CASSLTTGELFF.

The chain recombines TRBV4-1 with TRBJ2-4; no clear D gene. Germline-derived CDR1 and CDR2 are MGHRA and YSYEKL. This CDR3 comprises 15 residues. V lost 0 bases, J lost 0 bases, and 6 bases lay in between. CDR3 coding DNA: TGCGCCAGCAGCCAAGACCTAGTAGCCAAAAACATTCAGTACTTC. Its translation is CASSQDLVAKNIQYF.

In nucleotides, the CDR3 is TGCAGCGTTGATGTAGGGAGCACAGATACGCAGTATTTT. The encoded protein is CSVDVGSTDTQYF. The chain links TRBV29-1 to TRBJ2-3; no definite D call. V lost 3 bases, J lost 0 bases, and 7 bases lay in between. CDR1 SQVTM and CDR2 ANQGSEA come from the germline V gene. CDR3 size: 13 residues.

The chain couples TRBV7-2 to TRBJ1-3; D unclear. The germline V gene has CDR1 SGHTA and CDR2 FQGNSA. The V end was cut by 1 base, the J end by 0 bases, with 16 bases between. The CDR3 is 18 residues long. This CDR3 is CASSLVFYGAGSGNTIYF. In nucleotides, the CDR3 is TGTGCCAGCAGCTTAGTTTTCTACGGTGCGGGCTCTGGAAACACCATATATTTT.

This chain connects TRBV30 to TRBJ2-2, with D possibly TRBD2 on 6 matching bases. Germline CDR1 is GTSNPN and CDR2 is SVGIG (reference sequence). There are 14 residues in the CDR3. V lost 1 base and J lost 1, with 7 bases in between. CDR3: CAWSAGRNTGELFF. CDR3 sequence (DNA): TGTGCCTGGAGTGCCGGGAGGAACACCGGGGAGCTGTTTTTT. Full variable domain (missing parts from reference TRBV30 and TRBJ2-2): SQTIHQWPATLVQPVGSPLSLECTVEGTSNPNLYWYRQAAGRGLQLLFYSVGIGQISSEVPQNLSASRPQDRQFILSSKKLLLSDSGFYLCAWSAGRNTGELFFGEGSRLTVL.

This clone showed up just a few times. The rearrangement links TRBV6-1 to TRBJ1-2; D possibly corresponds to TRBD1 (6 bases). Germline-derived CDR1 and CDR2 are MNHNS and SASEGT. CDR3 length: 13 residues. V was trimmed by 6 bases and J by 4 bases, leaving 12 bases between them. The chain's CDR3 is CASSLGTLYGYTF. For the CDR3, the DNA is TGTGCCAGCAGCCTCGGGACACTCTATGGCTACACCTTC.

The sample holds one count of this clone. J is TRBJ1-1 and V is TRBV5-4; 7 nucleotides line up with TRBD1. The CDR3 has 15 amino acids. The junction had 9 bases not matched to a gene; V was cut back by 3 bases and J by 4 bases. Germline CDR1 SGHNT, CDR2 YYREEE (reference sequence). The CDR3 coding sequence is TGTGCCAGCAGCTCCCCTAGGGCAGGGGGCACTGAAGCTTTCTTT. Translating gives CASSSPRAGGTEAFF.